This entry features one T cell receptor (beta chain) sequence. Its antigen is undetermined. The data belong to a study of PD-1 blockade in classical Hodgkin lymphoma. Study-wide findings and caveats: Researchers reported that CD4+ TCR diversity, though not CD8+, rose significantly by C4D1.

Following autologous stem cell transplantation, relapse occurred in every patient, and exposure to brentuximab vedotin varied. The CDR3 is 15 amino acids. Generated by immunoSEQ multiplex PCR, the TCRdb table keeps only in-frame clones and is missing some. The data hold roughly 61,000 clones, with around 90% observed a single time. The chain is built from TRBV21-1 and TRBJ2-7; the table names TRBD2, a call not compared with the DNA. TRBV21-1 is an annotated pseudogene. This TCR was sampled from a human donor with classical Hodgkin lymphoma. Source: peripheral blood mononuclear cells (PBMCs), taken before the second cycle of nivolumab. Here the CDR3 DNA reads TGTGCCAGCAGCAGGGGACTTTCTTCCGCCTACGAGCAGTACTTC. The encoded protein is CASSRGLSSAYEQYF.